Listed below are T cell receptor beta chains from one sample, sequenced in a study of PD-1 blockade in classical Hodgkin lymphoma. TCRdb keeps only in-frame clones here, not all; method: immunoSEQ multiplex PCR. The table shows about 60,000 clones, with about 92% occurring only once. The sample in question was peripheral blood mononuclear cells (PBMCs), obtained at baseline. Source of these receptors: a human donor with classical Hodgkin lymphoma. Each CDR3 is given without its conserved first and last residue. A D gene is named only where the DNA matches it firmly.

D gene | V gene | CDR3 protein
NA | TRBV4-1 | ASSPGTVLHQPQH
TRBD2 | TRBV12-5 | ASGSVVAGGRETQY
TRBD1 | TRBV5-4 | ASSLDRGSDEQF
TRBD2 | TRBV15 | ATSRKKLAGGSEQY
TRBD1 | TRBV5-8 | ANPTGGEYEQY
NA | TRBV19 | ASSLGTHYGYT
NA | TRBV5-1 | ASSLVPGGQGSNSPLH
NA | TRBV19 | ASSETPGTRLF
TRBD2 | TRBV5-5 | ASSPDSGRSYEQY
TRBD1 | TRBV5-1 | ASSYDRGDEKLF
NA | TRBV2 | ASRDMDVSYEQY
NA | TRBV28 | ASSLPLRQGTYNEQF